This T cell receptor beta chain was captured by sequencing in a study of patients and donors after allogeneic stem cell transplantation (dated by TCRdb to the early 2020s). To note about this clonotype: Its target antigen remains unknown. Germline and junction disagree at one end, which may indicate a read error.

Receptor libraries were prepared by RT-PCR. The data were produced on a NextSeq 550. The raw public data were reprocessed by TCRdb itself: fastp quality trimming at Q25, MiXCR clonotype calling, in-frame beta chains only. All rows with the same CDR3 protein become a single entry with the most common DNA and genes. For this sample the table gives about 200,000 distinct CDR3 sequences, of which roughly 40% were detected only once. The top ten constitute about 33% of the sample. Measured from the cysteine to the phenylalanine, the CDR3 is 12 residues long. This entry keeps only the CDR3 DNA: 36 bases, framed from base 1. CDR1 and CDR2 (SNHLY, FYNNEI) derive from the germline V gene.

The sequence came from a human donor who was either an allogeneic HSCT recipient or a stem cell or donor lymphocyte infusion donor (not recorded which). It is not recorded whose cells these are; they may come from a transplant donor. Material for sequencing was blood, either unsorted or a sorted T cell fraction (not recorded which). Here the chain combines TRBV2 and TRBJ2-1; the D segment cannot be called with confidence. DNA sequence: TGTGCCAGCATATACAGAGACAACGAGCAGTTCTTC. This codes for CASIYRDNEQFF.